One sample yielded the 18 T cell receptor beta chains listed below, sequenced in a study of Graves' ophthalmopathy and Graves' hyperthyroidism. RNA transcripts provided the template for amplifying TCR beta CDR3 regions. A first-round RT-PCR used HTBI primers, followed by a second-round multiplex PCR. One entry per CDR3 protein results from TCRdb running MiXCR on the multiplex PCR reads. The sample lists approximately 700,000 distinct CDR3 sequences; 40% were seen once. Sequenced input: peripheral blood. The source of these receptors is an adult man with Graves' ophthalmopathy.

A few counts support this clonotype. The chain uses TRBV4-2 and TRBJ1-5; D perhaps matches TRBD1 (5 bases). This CDR3 region has 14 residues. Deletions cut 1 base from V and 5 bases from J, with 9 bases between. The germline CDR1 and CDR2 sequences are LGHNA and YNFKEQ. CDR3 nucleotide sequence: TGTGCCAGCAGCCAAGGCAGGGACCATCAGCCCCAGCATTTT. It encodes CASSQGRDHQPQHF.

In its sample, this clonotype was seen many times. This chain links TRBV7-2 with TRBJ1-2; 9 nucleotides line up with TRBD1. CDR1 and CDR2 from the germline V gene are SGHTA and FQGNSA. This CDR3 is 15 amino acids long. J gave up 4 bases and V 5 bases, and 8 bases lay outside the gene matches. CDR3 loop: CASSPRQGGAYGYTF. DNA of the CDR3: TGTGCCAGCAGCCCCAGACAGGGGGGGGCCTATGGCTACACCTTC. Full variable domain (outside the CDR3, taken from reference TRBV7-2 and TRBJ1-2): GAGVSQSPSNKVTEKGKDVELRCDPISGHTALYWYRQSLGQGLEFLIYFQGNSAPDKSGLPSDRFSAERTGGSVSTLTIQRTQQEDSAVYLCASSPRQGGAYGYTFGSGTRLTVV.

The genes are TRBV20-1 and TRBJ1-1; a possible D gene is TRBD1 (5 bases). The CDR3 spans 14 residues. The V and J ends lost 2 bases and 0 bases respectively, with 10 bases between them. CDR1 and CDR2 (germline): DFQATT, SNEGSKA (reference sequence). The CDR3 region is CSARFGTMNTEAFF. The CDR3 region has the DNA TGCAGTGCTAGATTTGGGACTATGAACACTGAAGCTTTCTTT.

The chain links TRBV29-1 to TRBJ2-2; D tentatively fits TRBD1 or TRBD2 (5 bases each). The CDR3 is 15 amino acids. Trimming cost V 2 bases and J 4 bases, with 14 bases left between them. Per the germline V gene, CDR1 is SQVTM and CDR2 is ANQGSEA. The CDR3 DNA reads TGCAGCGTTGAACTCCAGGGAACTAGCACCGGGGAGCTGTTTTTT. Protein sequence: CSVELQGTSTGELFF.

Written as DNA, the CDR3 is TGTGCCAGCAGCAGTAGGGTTGGGAGAAACACCGGGGAGCTGTTTTTT. Amino acid sequence: CASSSRVGRNTGELFF. The rearrangement joins TRBV7-9 to TRBJ2-2, with a possible D match to TRBD2 (5 bases). The CDR3 runs to 16 residues. V shed 5 bases and J shed 2 bases, with 15 bases lying between them. CDR1 SEHNR and CDR2 FQNEAQ come from the germline V gene (reference sequence).

This clonotype was counted at least ten times. This chain connects TRBV7-2 to TRBJ1-2; 9 nucleotides agree with TRBD1. Germline V gene data show CDR1 as SGHTA and CDR2 as FQGNSA. Germline trimming cut 5 bases from V and 4 bases from J; bases unmatched to any gene: 8. The CDR3 has 15 residues. The CDR3 sequence is CASSATSTGGYGYTF. DNA for the CDR3: TGTGCCAGCAGCGCCACTTCGACAGGGGGCTATGGCTACACCTTC.

The genes are TRBV2 and TRBJ2-7, with 10 nucleotides matching TRBD2. In germline, CDR1 is SNHLY, CDR2 FYNNEI. V dropped 5 bases and J dropped 2; count of bases not matched to a gene: 6. This CDR3 spans 15 amino acids. The CDR3 protein is CASSSEAGGPYEQYF. CDR3 DNA: TGTGCCAGCAGTTCCGAAGCGGGAGGGCCCTACGAGCAGTACTTC. Combining the CDR3 with reference TRBV2 and TRBJ2-7 gives the whole variable domain EPEVTQTPSHQVTQMGQEVILRCVPISNHLYFYWYRQILGQKVEFLVSFYNNEISEKSEIFDDQFSVERPDGSNFTLKIRSTKLEDSAMYFCASSSEAGGPYEQYFGPGTRLTVT.

The V call is TRBV9, the J call TRBJ1-5, with D perhaps matching TRBD1 (5 bases). Germline V gene sequence: CDR1 SGDLS, CDR2 YYNGEE. The CDR3 runs 17 residues. V lost 4 bases to trimming and J lost 4 bases, with 21 bases between them. CDR3 coding DNA: TGTGCCAGCAGCCAAGACGTGTCAGGGTTTTCAAATCAGCCCCAGCATTTT. Translation: CASSQDVSGFSNQPQHF.

A note on this clonotype: This may be a read error, as it is one base from a much larger clone. This chain uses TRBV29-1 with TRBJ2-6; D remains ambiguous. In germline, CDR1 is SQVTM, CDR2 ANQGSEA. The CDR3 loop spans 13 amino acids. This chain's CDR3 is CSVEEAGVNVLTF. The DNA for the CDR3 is TGCAGCGTTGAGGAAGCTGGGGTCAACGTCCTGACTTTC.

The chain recombines TRBV11-1 with TRBJ2-7, with D hard to call. Trimming cost V 6 bases and J 0 bases, with 15 bases left between them. CDR1 and CDR2 (germline): SGHAT, FQDESV (reference sequence). The CDR3 length is 15 residues. CDR3 DNA: TGTGCCAGCAGGGATCTAGGGTCGGACTCCTACGAGCAGTACTTC. This codes for CASRDLGSDSYEQYF.

CDR3 DNA: TGCGCCAGCAGCTTTGACAGGGGAAACGAGCAGTACTTC. As protein: CASSFDRGNEQYF. The chain combines TRBV5-1 with TRBJ2-7; 8 nucleotides match TRBD1. Germline V gives CDR1 SGHRS, CDR2 YFSETQ. V lost 2 bases to trimming and J lost 5 bases; unmatched junction nucleotides: 3. The CDR3 covers 13 residues.

Written as DNA, the CDR3 is TGTGCCATCAGGATGCCTGGGGACAGCACCTACGAGCAGTACTTC. It is translated as CAIRMPGDSTYEQYF. This chain connects TRBV10-3 to TRBJ2-7, with 7 positions matching TRBD1. The CDR3 extends over 15 amino acids. Germline CDR1 reads ENHRY; CDR2 reads SYGVKD. V lost 6 bases, J lost 2 bases, and 10 bases stayed unmatched.

This clonotype was counted between two and nine times. The gene calls are TRBV6-6 and TRBJ1-1, with a possible D match to TRBD1 (5 bases). Looked up from germline, CDR1 is MNHNY and CDR2 is SVGAGI (reference sequence). V lost 2 bases and J 4 bases, leaving 8 bases between the germline ends. CDR3 length equals 13 residues. CDR3: CASSYTGGTEAFF. The CDR3 DNA sequence: TGTGCCAGCAGTTACACCGGGGGCACTGAAGCTTTCTTT.

This clonotype appeared a few times. V gene TRBV20-1 combines with J gene TRBJ2-5, with D hard to call. V lost 3 bases and J 2 bases, leaving 7 bases between the germline ends. This CDR3 contains 12 residues. Germline CDR1 and CDR2: DFQATT and SNEGSKA (reference sequence). CDR3 sequence: CSASTQQETQYF. DNA for the CDR3: TGCAGTGCTAGCACTCAACAAGAGACCCAGTACTTC.

The chain is built from TRBV5-5 and TRBJ1-5; possibly TRBD1 for D (6 bases). Trimming shortened V by 0 bases and J by 2 bases, and 9 bases separated the two germline ends. The germline CDR1 and CDR2 sequences are SGHKS and YYEKEE (reference sequence). This CDR3 contains 15 residues. CDR3 region: CASSLVSGGNQPQHF. In DNA, the CDR3 is TGTGCCAGCAGCTTGGTGTCAGGGGGCAATCAGCCCCAGCATTTT.

The V call is TRBV11-2, the J call TRBJ2-7, with D perhaps matching TRBD2 (5 bases). The CDR3 contains 16 residues. The V end was cut by 1 base, the J end by 2 bases, with 15 bases between. The germline V gene encodes CDR1 SGHAT and CDR2 FQNNGV. The chain's CDR3 is CASSLVRSGPTYEQYF. The CDR3 DNA sequence: TGTGCCAGCAGCTTAGTCCGCAGCGGCCCAACCTACGAGCAGTACTTC. The variable domain in full, with the rest retrieved from reference TRBV11-2 and TRBJ2-7, is EAGVAQSPRYKIIEKRQSVAFWCNPISGHATLYWYQQILGQGPKLLIQFQNNGVVDDSQLPKDRFSAERLKGVDSTLKIQPAKLEDSAVYLCASSLVRSGPTYEQYFGPGTRLTVT.

This clonotype was counted many times. This chain connects TRBV7-7 to TRBJ1-4; D gene unclear. The CDR3 runs to 15 residues. Trimming cost V 5 bases and J 5 bases, with 15 bases left between them. In germline, CDR1 is SSHAT, CDR2 FNYEAQ (reference sequence). The CDR3 DNA follows: TGTGCCAGCAGCCCCGGATGGGGAATCAATGAAAAACTGTTTTTT. Translated: CASSPGWGINEKLFF.

The V and J genes are TRBV25-1 and TRBJ2-7, with a tentative D call TRBD2 (5 bases). V lost 6 bases, J lost 4 bases, and 13 bases lay in between. Germline V gene lookup returns CDR1 MGHDK and CDR2 SYGVNS. The length of the CDR3 is 13 residues. CDR3 sequence (DNA): TGTGCCAGCAGAGGAGGATTAGGGTACGAGCAGTACTTC. Amino acids: CASRGGLGYEQYF.